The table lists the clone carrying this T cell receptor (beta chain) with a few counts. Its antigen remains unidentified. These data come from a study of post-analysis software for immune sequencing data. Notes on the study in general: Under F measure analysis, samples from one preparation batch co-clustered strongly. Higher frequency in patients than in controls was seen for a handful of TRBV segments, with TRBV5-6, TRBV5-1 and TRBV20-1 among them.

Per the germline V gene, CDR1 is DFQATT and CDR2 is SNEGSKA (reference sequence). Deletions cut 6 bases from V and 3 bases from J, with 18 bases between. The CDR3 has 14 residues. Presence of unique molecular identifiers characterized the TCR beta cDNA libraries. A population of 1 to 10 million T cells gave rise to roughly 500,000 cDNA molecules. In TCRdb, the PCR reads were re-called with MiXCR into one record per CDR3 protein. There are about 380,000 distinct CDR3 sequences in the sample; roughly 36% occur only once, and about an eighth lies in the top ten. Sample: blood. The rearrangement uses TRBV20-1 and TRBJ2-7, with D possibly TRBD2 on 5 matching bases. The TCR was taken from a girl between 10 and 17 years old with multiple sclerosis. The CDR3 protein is CSAGGIGQGYEQYF. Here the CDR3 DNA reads TGCAGTGCCGGAGGTATAGGGCAAGGCTACGAGCAGTACTTC.